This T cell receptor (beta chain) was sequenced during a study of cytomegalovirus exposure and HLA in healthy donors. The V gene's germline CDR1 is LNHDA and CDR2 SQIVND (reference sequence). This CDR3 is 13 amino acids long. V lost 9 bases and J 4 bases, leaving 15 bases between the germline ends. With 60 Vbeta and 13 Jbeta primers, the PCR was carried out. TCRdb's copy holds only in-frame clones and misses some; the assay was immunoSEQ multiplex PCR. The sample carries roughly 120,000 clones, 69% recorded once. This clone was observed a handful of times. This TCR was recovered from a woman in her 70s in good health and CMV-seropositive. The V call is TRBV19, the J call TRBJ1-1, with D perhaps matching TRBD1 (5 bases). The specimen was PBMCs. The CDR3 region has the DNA TGTGCCAGCCTGGGGGGTTTCGGCACTGAAGCTTTCTTT. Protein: CASLGGFGTEAFF.